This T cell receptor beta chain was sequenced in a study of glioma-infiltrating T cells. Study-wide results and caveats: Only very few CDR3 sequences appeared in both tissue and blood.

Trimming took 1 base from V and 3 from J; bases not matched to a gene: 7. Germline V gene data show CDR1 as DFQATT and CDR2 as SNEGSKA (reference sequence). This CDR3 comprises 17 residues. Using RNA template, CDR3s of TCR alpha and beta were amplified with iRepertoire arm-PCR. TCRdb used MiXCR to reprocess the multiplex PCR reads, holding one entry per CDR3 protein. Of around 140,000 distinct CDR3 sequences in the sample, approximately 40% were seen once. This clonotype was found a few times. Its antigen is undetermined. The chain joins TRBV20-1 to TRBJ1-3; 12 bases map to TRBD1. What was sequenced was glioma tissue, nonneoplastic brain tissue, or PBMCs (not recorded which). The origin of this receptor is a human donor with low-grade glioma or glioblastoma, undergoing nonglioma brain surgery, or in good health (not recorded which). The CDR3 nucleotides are TGCAGTGCTAGAGTCAACCGGGACAGGGGGCTTGGAAACACCATATATTTT. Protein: CSARVNRDRGLGNTIYF.